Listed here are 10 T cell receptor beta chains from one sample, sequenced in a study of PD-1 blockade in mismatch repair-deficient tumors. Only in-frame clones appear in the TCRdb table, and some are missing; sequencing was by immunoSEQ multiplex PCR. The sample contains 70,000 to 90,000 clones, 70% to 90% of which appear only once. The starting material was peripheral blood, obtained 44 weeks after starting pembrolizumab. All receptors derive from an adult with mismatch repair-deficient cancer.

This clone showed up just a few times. The CDR3 DNA is TGTGCCAGCAGCTACCACGGGTTACCCCAGGGTCAGCCCCAGCATTTT. This encodes CASSYHGLPQGQPQHF. The rearrangement links TRBV7-8 to TRBJ1-5; tentative D call: TRBD1 (5 bases). The CDR3 is 16 amino acids. Trimming shortened V by 4 bases and J by 6 bases, and 19 bases separated the two germline ends. CDR1 is SGHVS and CDR2 is FQNEAQ in the germline V gene.

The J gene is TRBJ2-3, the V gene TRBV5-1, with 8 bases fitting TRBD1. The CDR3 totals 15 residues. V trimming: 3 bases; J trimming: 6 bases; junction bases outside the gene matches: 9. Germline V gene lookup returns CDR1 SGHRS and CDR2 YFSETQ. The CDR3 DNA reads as TGCGCCAGCAGCTCAGGGGGCTTAACCGGTGATACGCAGTATTTT. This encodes CASSSGGLTGDTQYF.

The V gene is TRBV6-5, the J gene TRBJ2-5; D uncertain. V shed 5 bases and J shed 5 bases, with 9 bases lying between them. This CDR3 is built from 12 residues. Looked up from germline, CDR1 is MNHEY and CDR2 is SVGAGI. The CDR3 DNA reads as TGTGCCAGCAGTAGATTCTTGGAGACCCAGTACTTC. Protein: CASSRFLETQYF.

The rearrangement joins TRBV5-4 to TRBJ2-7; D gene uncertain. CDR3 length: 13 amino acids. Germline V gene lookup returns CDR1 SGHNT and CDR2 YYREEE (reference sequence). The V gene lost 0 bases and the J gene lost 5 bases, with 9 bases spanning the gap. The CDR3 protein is CASSLANTNEQYF. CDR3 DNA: TGTGCCAGCAGCTTGGCCAACACAAACGAGCAGTACTTC.

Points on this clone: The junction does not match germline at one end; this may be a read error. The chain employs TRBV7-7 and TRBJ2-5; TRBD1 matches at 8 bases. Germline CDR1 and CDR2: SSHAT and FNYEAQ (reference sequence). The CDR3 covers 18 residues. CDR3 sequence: CASSSGQGSIYRRETQYF. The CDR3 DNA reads TGTGCTAGCAGCTCCGGACAGGGTTCGATTTACCGAAGAGAGACCCAGTACTTC.

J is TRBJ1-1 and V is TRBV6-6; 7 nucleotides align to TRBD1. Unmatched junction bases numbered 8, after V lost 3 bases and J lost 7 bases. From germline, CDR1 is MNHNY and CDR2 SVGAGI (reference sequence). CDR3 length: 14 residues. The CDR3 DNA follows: TGTGCCAGCAGTTATCAGCCAACAGGGGTTGAAGCTTTCTTT. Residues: CASSYQPTGVEAFF.

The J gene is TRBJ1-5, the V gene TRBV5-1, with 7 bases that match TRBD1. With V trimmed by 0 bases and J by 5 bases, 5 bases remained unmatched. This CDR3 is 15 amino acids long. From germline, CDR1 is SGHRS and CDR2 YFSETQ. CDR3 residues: CASSLGLGGYQPQHF. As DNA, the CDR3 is TGCGCCAGCAGCTTGGGATTAGGGGGCTATCAGCCCCAGCATTTT.

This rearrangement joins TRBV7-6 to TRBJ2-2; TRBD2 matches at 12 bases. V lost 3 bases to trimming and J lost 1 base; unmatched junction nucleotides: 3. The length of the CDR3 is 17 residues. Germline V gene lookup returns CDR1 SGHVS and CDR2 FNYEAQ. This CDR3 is CASSFTSGRLNTGELFF. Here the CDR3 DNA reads TGTGCCAGCAGCTTTACTAGCGGGAGGCTGAACACCGGGGAGCTGTTTTTT.

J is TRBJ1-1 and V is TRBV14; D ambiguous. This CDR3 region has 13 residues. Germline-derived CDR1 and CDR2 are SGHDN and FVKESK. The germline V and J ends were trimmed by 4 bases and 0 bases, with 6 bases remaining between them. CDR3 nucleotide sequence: TGTGCCAGCAGCCTCGGAATGAACACTGAAGCTTTCTTT. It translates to CASSLGMNTEAFF.

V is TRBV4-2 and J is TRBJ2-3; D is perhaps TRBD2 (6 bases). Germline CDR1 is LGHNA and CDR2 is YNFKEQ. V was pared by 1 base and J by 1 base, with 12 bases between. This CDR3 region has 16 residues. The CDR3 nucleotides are TGTGCCAGCAGCCAAGTCGCGGGGCAGCGCACAGATACGCAGTATTTT. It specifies CASSQVAGQRTDTQYF.